This TCR beta chain appears in the sequencing data of a study of CD8 T cells in Susac syndrome. V lost 7 bases and J lost 0; bases outside the gene matches: 8. The CDR3 is made up of 14 amino acids. Germline values: CDR1 SQVTM, CDR2 ANQGSEA. RNA was extracted with the RNeasy kit, and a quantity of roughly 0.5 to 1 ug was reverse transcribed using random hexamers. TCRdb re-analysed the immunoSEQ multiplex PCR reads in MiXCR, keeping a single row per CDR3 protein. The sample shows 130,000 or so distinct CDR3 sequences, roughly 95% of them seen only once. The chain carries TRBV29-1 and TRBJ2-7, with 8 nucleotides matching TRBD1. The sequencing sample was made of CD4+ T cells from PBMCs. This TCR came from a human donor with multiple sclerosis. For the CDR3, the DNA is TGCAGCGCCCGACGGGACAGGAGCTCCTACGAGCAGTACTTC. This gives the protein CSARRDRSSYEQYF.